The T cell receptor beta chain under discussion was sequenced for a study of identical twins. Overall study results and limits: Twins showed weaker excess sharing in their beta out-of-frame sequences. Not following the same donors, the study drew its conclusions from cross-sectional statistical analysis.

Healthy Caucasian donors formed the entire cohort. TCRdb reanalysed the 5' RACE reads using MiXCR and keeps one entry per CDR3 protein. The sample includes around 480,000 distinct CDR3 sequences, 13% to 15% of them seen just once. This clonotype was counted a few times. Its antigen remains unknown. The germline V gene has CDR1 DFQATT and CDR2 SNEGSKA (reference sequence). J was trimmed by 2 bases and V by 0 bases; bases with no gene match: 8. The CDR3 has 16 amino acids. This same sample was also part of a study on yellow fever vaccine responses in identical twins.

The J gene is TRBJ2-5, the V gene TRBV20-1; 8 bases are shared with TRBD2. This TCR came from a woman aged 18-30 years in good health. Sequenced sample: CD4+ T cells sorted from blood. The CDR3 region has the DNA TGCAGTGCTAGAGATGGCCAGCGGGGGATACAAGAGACCCAGTACTTC. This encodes CSARDGQRGIQETQYF.